This is a list of T cell receptor beta chains from one sample in a study of identical twins. TCRdb passed the 5' RACE reads through MiXCR, listing each CDR3 protein once. The sample lists more than 400,000 distinct CDR3 sequences; 12% to 15% were seen once. This sample was also put to use in a study of yellow fever vaccine responses in identical twins.

The sample was CD4+ T cells sorted from blood. The receptors derive from a woman younger than 35 in good health. Both conserved end residues are part of each CDR3. The D gene is left open where the match is weak. Clone size is given for some rows only: seen once, a few or many times, or a class if the clone is expanded.

NA | TRBJ1-2 | NA | TRBV29-1 | TGCAGCGTGCGACAGGCAGGTGGCTACACCTTC | CSVRQAGGYTF
TRBD1 | TRBJ1-3 | NA | TRBV7-2 | TGTGCCAGCAGCCCCCCCGGGACAGGCCGGAACCCCATATATTTT | CASSPPGTGRNPIYF
NA | TRBJ1-1 | few | TRBV29-1 | TGCAGCGCCTATGCGATATCCGGGCCGACACTACCGGAAGCTTTCTTT | CSAYAISGPTLPEAFF
NA | TRBJ1-1 | NA | TRBV7-8 | TGTGCCAGCAGCTTAACGCGTGGGAGTGAAGCTTTCTTT | CASSLTRGSEAFF
NA | TRBJ2-3 | few | TRBV5-6 | TGTGCCAGCAGCTTGGATAGTTGGGCGTCCGATACGCAGTATTTT | CASSLDSWASDTQYF
NA | TRBJ2-6 | few | TRBV20-1 | TGCAGTGCTATGCCCCCAGCAGGAACCAAAAGCTCTGGGGCCAACGTCCTGACTTTC | CSAMPPAGTKSSGANVLTF
NA | TRBJ1-5 | many | TRBV19 | TGTGCCAGTAGTATCGGGACTTCTGGCAATCAGCCCCAGCATTTT | CASSIGTSGNQPQHF
TRBD1 | TRBJ1-1 | NA | TRBV6-1 | TGTGCCAGCAGTGAATTCCCCGGGACAGCTGAAGCTTTCTTT | CASSEFPGTAEAFF
TRBD1 | TRBJ1-5 | NA | TRBV5-1 | TGCGCCAGCAGCTTGGAGGGACAGCTTAATCAGCCCCAGCATTTT | CASSLEGQLNQPQHF
NA | TRBJ2-2 | NA | TRBV27 | TGTGCCAGCAGTCCCCGGTTGGTAACCGGGGAGCTGTTTTTT | CASSPRLVTGELFF
NA | TRBJ2-1 | few | TRBV3-1 | TGTGCCAGCAGCCAAGGGACAGTGAATGAGCAGTTCTTC | CASSQGTVNEQFF
TRBD2 | TRBJ2-1 | NA | TRBV29-1 | TGCAGCGTTGAAGACCCGCGGACTAGCGGTTACAATGAGCAGTTCTTC | CSVEDPRTSGYNEQFF
NA | TRBJ2-2 | NA | TRBV20-1 | TGCAGTGCTAGGCCCAGCGAAACCGGGGAGCTGTTTTTT | CSARPSETGELFF
TRBD2 | TRBJ2-3 | NA | TRBV4-2 | TGTGCCAGCTCTAGCTCTAGCGGGGGGGCGACAGATACGCAGTATTTT | CASSSSSGGATDTQYF
TRBD1 | TRBJ1-5 | NA | TRBV12-3/TRBV12-4 | TGTGCCAGCAGCCGCGACAGGGAACAGCCCCAGCATTTT | CASSRDREQPQHF
NA | TRBJ2-3 | few | TRBV21-1 | TGTGCCAGCAGCAAAGCCTTGGATCGGCGCACAGATACGCAGTATTTT | CASSKALDRRTDTQYF
NA | TRBJ2-1 | many | TRBV7-2 | TGTGCCAGCAGCCTAAGCCCAGGGGCCAACAATGAGCAGTTCTTC | CASSLSPGANNEQFF
TRBD2 | TRBJ2-3 | few | TRBV5-5 | TGTGCCAGCAGCGAGGGACTAGCGGGTATCACAGATACGCAGTATTTT | CASSEGLAGITDTQYF
TRBD1 | TRBJ1-5 | many | TRBV12-3/TRBV12-4 | TGTGCCAGCAAGCACCGAAGGGGGCCCCTCAATCAGCCCCAGCATTTT | CASKHRRGPLNQPQHF
TRBD2 | TRBJ2-3 | few | TRBV18 | TGTGCCAGCTCCCGTCGGGGGGAGTTCACAGATACGCAGTATTTT | CASSRRGEFTDTQYF
NA | TRBJ2-3 | few | TRBV7-3 | TGTGCCAGCAGCTTAGGGGACACGAATACGCGGTATTTT | CASSLGDTNTRYF
TRBD2 | TRBJ2-1 | NA | TRBV6-1 | TGTGCCAGCAGGCCACTAGCGGCATCCTACAATGAGCAGTTCTTC | CASRPLAASYNEQFF
TRBD1 | TRBJ1-2 | few | TRBV29-1 | TGCAGCGTTGGTGCATTCGGGACAGGGAACTATGGCTACACCTTC | CSVGAFGTGNYGYTF
TRBD2 | TRBJ2-1 | NA | TRBV6-4 | TGTGCCAGCAGTGGGGAGGGACTAGGCTCCAATGAGCAGTTCTTC | CASSGEGLGSNEQFF
NA | TRBJ2-5 | NA | TRBV20-1 | TGCAGTGCTAGCAGGATGATGGAGACCCAGTACTTC | CSASRMMETQYF
NA | TRBJ2-5 | many | TRBV28 | TGTGCCAGCAGAAGGGCCGGGGAAGAGACCCAGTACTTC | CASRRAGEETQYF
NA | TRBJ2-3 | NA | TRBV20-1 | TGCAGTGCTAGGGGGTTCGGGGGTCTCACAGATACGCAGTATTTT | CSARGFGGLTDTQYF
TRBD2 | TRBJ2-5 | NA | TRBV5-1 | TGCGCCAGCAGCACCGGACTAGCGGGAGGATTAACGGAGACCCAGTACTTC | CASSTGLAGGLTETQYF
NA | TRBJ2-5 | few | TRBV5-5 | TGTGCCAGCAGCTTGGAACGAACGGGTACTCAAGAGACCCAGTACTTC | CASSLERTGTQETQYF
NA | TRBJ2-3 | NA | TRBV20-1 | TGCAGTGCTACCGGACCGGGCCCCCCGGCGTATTTT | CSATGPGPPAYF
TRBD2 | TRBJ2-2 | few | TRBV4-2 | TGTGCAGCAACCCGGGGGGGTAGCAAGTCCGGGGAGCTGTTTTTT | CAATRGGSKSGELFF
NA | TRBJ2-1 | few | TRBV7-8 | TGTGCCAGCACCCAGCGCGGTGAGCAGTTCTTC | CASTQRGEQFF
NA | TRBJ1-4 | NA | TRBV10-3 | TGTGCCATCAGTGATATCCCCAGCGCAACTAATGAAAAACTGTTTTTT | CAISDIPSATNEKLFF
NA | TRBJ2-5 | few | TRBV29-1 | TGCAGCGTTCGGCTTGAGACCCAGTACTTC | CSVRLETQYF
TRBD2 | TRBJ2-7 | many | TRBV10-3 | TGTGCCTCCGGGGGGTACCTCTACGAGCAGTACTTC | CASGGYLYEQYF
NA | TRBJ2-7 | many | TRBV9 | TGTGCCAGCAGCGTAGGGGTCCAAGCGTCGACCTACGAGCAGTACTTC | CASSVGVQASTYEQYF
TRBD2 | TRBJ2-7 | once | TRBV5-1 | TGCGCCAGCAGCCCCGGACTAGCGGGAGCTTGGTACGAGCAGTACTTC | CASSPGLAGAWYEQYF
TRBD1 | TRBJ2-1 | many | TRBV29-1 | TGCAGCGTACGCTACGACAGGGTGAATGAGCAGTTCTTC | CSVRYDRVNEQFF
NA | TRBJ1-5 | NA | TRBV6-1 | TGTGCCAGCAGCCCGGGAGGACGTAATCAGCCCCAGCATTTT | CASSPGGRNQPQHF
TRBD1 | TRBJ2-7 | NA | TRBV27 | TGTGCCAGCAGACCGGACAGGGAACGCTACGAGCAGTACTTC | CASRPDRERYEQYF
TRBD1 | TRBJ2-5 | NA | TRBV6-5 | TGTGCCAGCAGTTACGACAGGGGGAAGGGAGAGACCCAGTACTTC | CASSYDRGKGETQYF
NA | TRBJ2-7 | NA | TRBV5-8 | TGTGCCAGGGGCCCCATCCACTTTTTAGCCTACGAGCAGTACTTC | CARGPIHFLAYEQYF
NA | TRBJ1-6 | NA | TRBV4-1 | TGCGCCAGCAGCCAAGGATCTTTTCTGAATTCACCCCTCCACTTT | CASSQGSFLNSPLHF
TRBD2 | TRBJ2-3 | few | TRBV20-1 | TGCAGTGCTAGAGAACTAGCGGAGCACACAGATACGCAGTATTTT | CSARELAEHTDTQYF
NA | TRBJ2-3 | few | TRBV4-1 | TGCGCCAGCAGCCAACCTCAGGGGTTGACAGATACGCAGTATTTT | CASSQPQGLTDTQYF
NA | TRBJ1-1 | NA | TRBV7-9 | TGTGCCAGCAGCTTAGAGGGAGCCCTTCGAACTGAAGCTTTCTTT | CASSLEGALRTEAFF
TRBD1 | TRBJ2-5 | NA | TRBV12-5 | TGTGCTAGTGGTTACCTCCGGACAGGGGGAGCGGAGACCCAGTACTTC | CASGYLRTGGAETQYF
TRBD2 | TRBJ2-1 | few | TRBV20-1 | TGCAGTGCTAGCCCTACTAGCGGGAGGGCCTATGAGCAGTTCTTC | CSASPTSGRAYEQFF
NA | TRBJ1-2 | few | TRBV7-2 | TGTGCCAGCAGCTCCGCCACGGGCACCAACTATGGCTACACCTTC | CASSSATGTNYGYTF
TRBD1 | TRBJ2-3 | many | TRBV5-1 | TGCGCCAGCAGCTTGGAGTTTTTCGGGACAGGGGCCACAGATACGCAGTATTTT | CASSLEFFGTGATDTQYF
TRBD2 | TRBJ2-2 | once | TRBV5-1 | TGCGCCAGCAGCTTACTTTTGGTAGCGGGCACCGGGGAGCTGTTTTTT | CASSLLLVAGTGELFF
TRBD2 | TRBJ2-1 | few | TRBV27 | TGTGCCAGCAGTCTACGGACTAGCGGGAGTAGGTACAATGAGCAGTTCTTC | CASSLRTSGSRYNEQFF
TRBD1 | TRBJ2-5 | few | TRBV7-9 | TGTGCCAGCAGCTTAGGGGGGACAGGGGGCGGAGAGACCCAGTACTTC | CASSLGGTGGGETQYF
TRBD2 | TRBJ2-3 | few | TRBV9 | TGTGCCAGCAGCGTAAGGAGGACTAGCACCCTCAATACGCAGTATTTT | CASSVRRTSTLNTQYF
TRBD2 | TRBJ2-1 | NA | TRBV28 | TGTGCCAGCAGTTCCTCCGGGACTAGCGGGGCAGGTGAGCAGTTCTTC | CASSSSGTSGAGEQFF
TRBD2 | TRBJ2-3 | NA | TRBV20-1 | TGCAGTGCCATTACTACTAGCGGGGGCCCAGATACGCAGTATTTT | CSAITTSGGPDTQYF
NA | TRBJ2-2 | few | TRBV2 | TGTGCCAGCAGTGGCGGCGTCCTCAACACCGGGGAGCTGTTTTTT | CASSGGVLNTGELFF
NA | TRBJ1-1 | few | TRBV20-1 | TGCAGTGCCATAAAAGGCAAAATGAACACTGAAGCTTTCTTT | CSAIKGKMNTEAFF